A single sample gave rise to the 32 T cell receptor beta chains below, sequenced in a study of T cell clonality in common variable immunodeficiency. Study observations and caveats: Fewer deletions and N-nucleotide insertions were reportedly seen in common variable immunodeficiency TCR beta sequences.

Assay used: immunoSEQ multiplex PCR; TCRdb lists only in-frame clones, some missing. Singletons are absent from the sample, which has tens of thousands of clones. These receptors lack a known antigen. Sequenced: peripheral blood mononuclear cells. These receptors originate from a human donor with common variable immunodeficiency.

As concerns this clone: The read terminates 3 residues ahead of where the CDR3 ends, so the germline J gene completes it. This chain links TRBV7-8 with TRBJ2-5; TRBD1 agrees at 9 bases. The germline V gene has CDR1 SGHVS and CDR2 FQNEAQ. This CDR3 is built from 15 residues. V lost 6 bases to trimming and J lost 5 bases; unmatched junction nucleotides: 10. The part of the CDR3 DNA that was read is TGTGCCAGCAGTTTTACAGGGGGCGTGGGCGAGACC. Translated, it gives CASSFTGGVGET. The CDR3, in full, reads CASSFTGGVGETQYF.

This clone was seen a handful of times. The read ends 3 residues early relative to the CDR3; the germline J gene fills the gap. The chain combines TRBV7-8 with TRBJ2-5, with D possibly matching TRBD1 (5 bases). The CDR3 runs 16 residues. Germline CDR1 is SGHVS and CDR2 is FQNEAQ. V lost 3 bases and J lost 1, with 15 bases in between. The CDR3 loop is CASSFGAVPSQETQYF. The CDR3 bases that were read are TGTGCCAGCAGCTTTGGGGCAGTACCCTCCCAAGAGACC.

The covered CDR3 bases are TGCGCCAGCAGCTTGGTACAGGGGGCATACGAG. It is translated as CASSLVQGAYE. The CDR3 as a whole reads CASSLVQGAYEQYF. The chain couples TRBV5-1 to TRBJ2-7, with 9 bases fitting TRBD1. The read gets to within 3 residues of the CDR3 end, and the germline J gene fills in the rest. Germline lookup yields CDR1 SGHRS and CDR2 YFSETQ. Trimming removed 0 bases from V and 4 bases from J; junction bases left unmatched: 2. CDR3 length: 14 residues.

In this sample, this clone turned up many times. The part of the CDR3 DNA that was read is TGTGCCAGCAGCTTATCCAGGGGAGAAACCGGGGAG. Protein sequence: CASSLSRGETGE. The whole CDR3 sequence is CASSLSRGETGELFF. V and J are TRBV7-2 and TRBJ2-2, with D possibly being TRBD1 (6 bases). The read terminates 3 residues ahead of where the CDR3 ends, so the germline J gene completes it. V lost 2 bases and J 5 bases, leaving 12 bases between the germline ends. CDR1 SGHTA and CDR2 FQGNSA come from the germline V gene. CDR3 length: 15 amino acids.

In its sample, this clone was seen many times. With the read ending 3 residues before the CDR3 end, the germline J gene is used to fill in that end. V and J are TRBV29-1 and TRBJ1-4, with D perhaps TRBD1 (6 bases). The ends were cut back, 5 bases at V and 7 bases at J, with 11 bases in the middle. The length of the CDR3 is 12 residues. Germline V gene data show CDR1 as SQVTM and CDR2 as ANQGSEA. The DNA read from the CDR3 is TGCAGCGTTCCAGGGGAGGGTGAAAAA. It translates to CSVPGEGEK. The complete CDR3 protein is CSVPGEGEKLFF.

Ten or more counts support this clone. Because the CDR3's place on the DNA is in doubt, the DNA is left out and the CDR3 is given as listed by TCRdb. The V and J genes are TRBV19 and TRBJ2-6; the table's D call, TRBD1-2, was not checked against the DNA. The CDR3 region is 15 residues in length, termini included. The V gene's germline CDR1 is LNHDA and CDR2 SQIVND (reference sequence). The CDR3: CASTSGFSGANVLTF.

This clone was recorded many times. The sequenced fragment ends 3 residues before the CDR3 boundary, so the rest is inferred from the germline J gene. The chain joins TRBV18 to TRBJ1-6; D remains unclear. Germline lookup yields CDR1 KGHSH and CDR2 LQKENI. Trimming left V 3 bases short and J 10 bases short, with 10 bases between. The length of the CDR3 is 13 residues. The CDR3 bases that were read are TGTGCCAGCTCACCTACAGATGGATCACCC. It encodes CASSPTDGSP. The entire CDR3 protein is CASSPTDGSPLHF.

To note about this clone: From the germline J gene comes the end of the CDR3, since the read stops 3 residues before it. V usage is TRBV2 and J usage is TRBJ2-2; D may be TRBD1 (6 bases). The CDR3 is 12 amino acids. V lost 7 bases to trimming and J lost 8 bases, with 11 bases between them. Germline V lookup: CDR1 SNHLY, CDR2 FYNNEI. CDR3 bases read: TGTGCCAGCACTAAGGACAGAGGGGAG. It yields the protein CASTKDRGE. The whole CDR3 protein reads CASTKDRGELFF.

Note on this clone: Read data end 3 residues before the CDR3 end; the end is taken from the germline J gene. This chain uses TRBV11-2 with TRBJ2-3; TRBD1 agrees at 7 bases. V gave up 2 bases and J gave up 3 bases; unmatched junction bases: 5. This CDR3 has 15 amino acids. CDR1 and CDR2 from the germline V gene are SGHAT and FQNNGV. The part of the CDR3 DNA that was read is TGTGCCAGCAGCTTAAACCCGACAGGGACAGATACG. As protein: CASSLNPTGTDT. The CDR3 in full is CASSLNPTGTDTQYF.

In this sample, this clone turned up a few times. The CDR3 goes on 3 residues after the read ends, and that part is filled in from the germline J gene. The chain couples TRBV18 to TRBJ2-7; TRBD1 is a possible D gene (6 bases). V was cut by 5 bases and J by 6 bases, with 11 bases left in between. The germline V gene has CDR1 KGHSH and CDR2 LQKENI. The CDR3 is made up of 12 amino acids. The CDR3 region is CASSSQGREQYF. The CDR3 bases that were read are TGTGCCAGCTCAAGCCAGGGGCGCGAG.

There are many counts of this clone. The missing CDR3 end, 3 residues past where the read stops, is filled in from the germline J gene. The chain combines TRBV7-2 with TRBJ1-6; D is unresolved. V was shortened by 0 bases and J by 6 bases, with 9 bases between the two germline ends. CDR1 and CDR2 from the germline V gene are SGHTA and FQGNSA. The CDR3 runs to 15 residues. CDR3 loop: CASSLAPGINSPLHF. The part of the CDR3 DNA that was read is TGTGCCAGCAGCTTAGCGCCGGGTATTAATTCACCC.

This clone was seen repeatedly, ten times or more. The observed sequence ends 3 residues before the CDR3 terminus, with the missing tail filled in from the germline J gene. Distinct nucleotide sequences in the sample also encode this CDR3. The chain carries TRBV29-1 and TRBJ2-7; D is unclear. Germline CDR1 is SQVTM and CDR2 is ANQGSEA. The CDR3 loop spans 11 amino acids. V was pared by 4 bases and J by 3 bases, with 7 bases between. The sequenced CDR3 bases are TGCAGCGTTGGAGGTTTCTACGAG. This codes for CSVGGFYE. In full, the CDR3 is CSVGGFYEQYF.

There are many counts of this clone. CDR3 region: CSARESAGAGETQYF. CDR3 bases read: TGCAGTGCTAGAGAGTCGGCGGGTGCGGGAGAGACC. The rearrangement joins TRBV20-1 to TRBJ2-5; weak D call: TRBD2 (5 bases). The read comes to an end 3 residues before the CDR3 does, leaving the germline J gene to fill in the end. The CDR3 loop spans 15 amino acids. CDR1 and CDR2 from the germline V gene are DFQATT and SNEGSKA (reference sequence). V was shortened by 0 bases and J by 4 bases, with 15 bases between the two germline ends.

This clone appeared many times. The CDR3 spells CASSPGTATNEKLFF. The CDR3 DNA, read in part, is TGCGCCAGCAGCCCGGGGACAGCAACTAATGAAAAA. The chain has TRBV5-1 and TRBJ1-4, with 7 positions matching TRBD1. The CDR3 extends 3 residues past the end of the read, so its final part is completed from the germline J gene. The CDR3 covers 15 residues. Trimming took 4 bases from V and 0 from J; bases not matched to a gene: 3. In germline, CDR1 is SGHRS, CDR2 YFSETQ. Full variable domain (outside the CDR3, taken from reference TRBV5-1 and TRBJ1-4): KAGVTQTPRYLIKTRGQQVTLSCSPISGHRSVSWYQQTPGQGLQFLFEYFSETQRNKGNFPGRFSGRQFSNSRSEMNVSTLELGDSALYLCASSPGTATNEKLFFGSGTQLSVL.

A note on this clone: The read ends 3 residues before the CDR3 terminus; that terminus is restored from the germline J gene. The rearrangement uses TRBV7-9 and TRBJ1-2, with TRBD1 matching 9 bases. The germline gives CDR1 SEHNR, CDR2 FQNEAQ (reference sequence). This CDR3 contains 13 residues. Germline trimming cut 2 bases from V and 6 bases from J; bases unmatched to any gene: 1. CDR3 in amino acids: CASSLTGGNGYTF. The DNA read from the CDR3 is TGTGCCAGCAGCTTAACAGGGGGCAATGGC.

As to this clone: The read gets to within 3 residues of the CDR3 end, and the germline J gene fills in the rest. The V gene is TRBV30, the J gene TRBJ1-6, with a weak D call TRBD1 (5 bases). The CDR3 sequence is 15 residues long. Germline V gene lookup returns CDR1 GTSNPN and CDR2 SVGIG (reference sequence). V was cut by 1 base and J by 1 base, with 8 bases left in between. Partial CDR3 DNA: TGTGCCTGGAGTGCAAGGGGATCCTATAATTCACCC. It codes for CAWSARGSYNSP. Given in full, the CDR3 is CAWSARGSYNSPLHF.

This clone occurred a few times. The CDR3 is cut off 3 residues early in the read; its end comes from the germline J gene. The chain has TRBV20-1 and TRBJ2-1; tentative D call: TRBD2 (5 bases). This CDR3 has 14 residues. The germline gives CDR1 DFQATT, CDR2 SNEGSKA (reference sequence). The V end was cut by 5 bases, the J end by 7 bases, with 18 bases between. CDR3 bases read: TGCAGTGCTCACCGGTTGAGCGGATGGAATGAG. Translation gives CSAHRLSGWNE. The full CDR3 protein is CSAHRLSGWNEQFF.

This clone was counted between two and nine times. The read halts 3 residues ahead of the CDR3 end, with the missing end drawn from the germline J gene. The chain employs TRBV10-2 and TRBJ2-7, with a tentative D call TRBD1 (6 bases). The CDR3 consists of 16 residues. Germline V gives CDR1 WSHSY, CDR2 SAAADI. The V gene lost 3 bases and the J gene lost 0 bases, with 15 bases spanning the gap. The CDR3 loop reads CASSEPTGWSSYEQYF. The part of the CDR3 DNA that was read is TGCGCCAGCAGTGAACCCACAGGGTGGAGCTCCTACGAG.

In the case of this clone: The missing CDR3 end, 3 residues past where the read stops, is filled in from the germline J gene. J is TRBJ1-4 and V is TRBV5-1; 9 bases line up with TRBD1. Germline V gene sequence: CDR1 SGHRS, CDR2 YFSETQ. This CDR3 has 14 amino acids. V trimming: 7 bases; J trimming: 4 bases; junction bases outside the gene matches: 5. The CDR3 sequence is CASGPTGGNEKLFF. CDR3 bases read: TGCGCCAGCGGACCGACAGGGGGTAATGAAAAA.

This clone occurred many times. The read ends 3 residues before the CDR3 terminus; that terminus is restored from the germline J gene. This chain uses TRBV12-3 or TRBV12-4 with TRBJ1-2; possible D gene TRBD1, 5 bases. The V and J ends lost 1 base and 5 bases respectively, with 5 bases between them. This CDR3 spans 12 amino acids. The part of the CDR3 DNA that was read is TGTGCCAGCAGTTTAGAGGGGTATGGC. Translated: CASSLEGYG. The entire CDR3 protein reads CASSLEGYGYTF.

In the case of this clone: The CDR3 end falls 3 residues outside the read, so it is completed with the germline J gene. This rearrangement joins TRBV2 to TRBJ1-2; tentative D call: TRBD1 (6 bases). The V end lost 5 bases, the J end lost 7 bases, and 17 bases lay between the germline ends. The CDR3 covers 14 residues. Germline loops: CDR1 SNHLY, CDR2 FYNNEI. CDR3 sequence reads: CASSYRVEDRGYTF. CDR3 bases read: TGTGCCAGCAGTTACAGGGTCGAGGATCGTGGC.

Comments on this clone: The read finishes 3 residues shy of the CDR3 end, and the germline J gene is used to complete it. This sequence joins TRBV19 and TRBJ2-3, with 8 bases fitting TRBD1. V lost 9 bases and J lost 7; bases outside the gene matches: 9. The CDR3 has 13 residues. Germline CDR1 is LNHDA and CDR2 is SQIVND (reference sequence). CDR3 in amino acids: CASTGTGGYTQYF. Incomplete CDR3 DNA: TGTGCCAGCACCGGGACAGGAGGTTATACG. The full variable domain, rest sourced from reference TRBV19 and TRBJ2-3, is DGGITQSPKYLFRKEGQNVTLSCEQNLNHDAMYWYRQDPGQGLRLIYYSQIVNDFQKGDIAEGYSVSREKKESFPLTVTSAQKNPTAFYLCASTGTGGYTQYFGPGTRLTVL.

This clone was detected many times. With the read ending 3 residues before the CDR3 end, the germline J gene is used to fill in that end. The chain links TRBV2 to TRBJ2-7; possibly TRBD2 for D (6 bases). CDR1 and CDR2 from the germline V gene are SNHLY and FYNNEI. This CDR3 spans 15 amino acids. The V gene lost 10 bases and the J gene lost 2 bases, with 21 bases spanning the gap. The CDR3 DNA, read in part, is TGTGCCACCCGAAGGGAGGCTAGCCGCACCTACGAG. As protein: CATRREASRTYE. The CDR3 in its entirety is CATRREASRTYEQYF.

Regarding this clone: The read stops 3 residues short of the end of the CDR3; the missing end is completed from the germline J gene. The V gene is TRBV2, the J gene TRBJ2-1; the D gene is possibly TRBD1 (6 bases). This CDR3 spans 15 amino acids. Trimming cost V 8 bases and J 7 bases, with 21 bases left between them. Looked up from germline, CDR1 is SNHLY and CDR2 is FYNNEI. The CDR3 sequence: CASFRWAGERNEQFF. The sequenced CDR3 bases are TGTGCCAGCTTTAGGTGGGCAGGGGAACGGAATGAG.

Remarks on this clone: The CDR3 end falls 3 residues outside the read, so it is completed with the germline J gene. This chain links TRBV11-2 with TRBJ1-2, with 9 bases aligning to TRBD1. Germline V lookup: CDR1 SGHAT, CDR2 FQNNGV. The CDR3 runs to 14 residues. The CDR3: CASSAGQGTGGYTF. The covered CDR3 bases are TGTGCCAGCAGCGCCGGACAGGGGACAGGAGGC.

This clone was picked up a small number of times. The CDR3 is cut off 3 residues early in the read; its end comes from the germline J gene. The V call is TRBV19, the J call TRBJ2-7; 9 nucleotides agree with TRBD1. V was pared by 3 bases and J by 2 bases, with 5 bases of the junction left unmatched. This CDR3 spans 15 amino acids. CDR1 is LNHDA and CDR2 is SQIVND in the germline V gene (reference sequence). Incomplete CDR3 DNA: TGTGCCAGTAGTATCTTCGGGACAGGGACCTACGAG. This encodes CASSIFGTGTYE. The whole CDR3 is CASSIFGTGTYEQYF.

This clone was seen a few times. The read stops 3 residues short of the end of the CDR3; the missing end is completed from the germline J gene. The V gene is TRBV6-2 or TRBV6-3, the J gene TRBJ2-5, with 7 bases fitting TRBD2. The CDR3 is made up of 16 amino acids. V lost 5 bases to trimming and J lost 0 bases; unmatched junction nucleotides: 9. CDR1 MNHEY and CDR2 SVGEGT come from the germline V gene. CDR3 region: CASSPGLHTNQETQYF. Partial CDR3 DNA: TGTGCCAGCAGTCCGGGACTACACACCAACCAAGAGACC.

This clone was seen at least ten times. The part of the CDR3 DNA that was read is TGTGCCTGGAGTGTACAGGGGTCCTATGGC. The encoded protein is CAWSVQGSYG. The whole CDR3 is CAWSVQGSYGYTF. The gene calls are TRBV30 and TRBJ1-2; 7 bases are shared with TRBD1. The observed sequence ends 3 residues before the CDR3 terminus, with the missing tail filled in from the germline J gene. CDR1 and CDR2 from the germline V gene are GTSNPN and SVGIG (reference sequence). The CDR3 covers 13 residues. With V trimmed by 0 bases and J by 4 bases, 2 bases remained unmatched.

This clone has only a few counts. The CDR3 end lies 3 residues beyond the end of the read and is filled in from the germline J gene. The chain has TRBV11-2 and TRBJ2-3; no clear D. V lost 5 bases, J lost 3 bases, and 9 bases lay in between. The CDR3 spans 13 residues. Germline CDR1 and CDR2: SGHAT and FQNNGV. This CDR3 is CASSTTGTDTQYF. The DNA read from the CDR3 is TGTGCCAGCAGCACCACCGGGACAGATACG.

A note on this clone: The read halts 3 residues ahead of the CDR3 end, with the missing end drawn from the germline J gene. The V and J genes are TRBV16 and TRBJ1-1; D is perhaps TRBD1 (5 bases). Trimming removed 4 bases from V and 6 bases from J, with 15 bases in between. This CDR3 region has 14 residues. Germline V gives CDR1 KGHSY, CDR2 FQNENV. CDR3 bases read: TGTGCCAGCAGCCCCGGGGGAGGGGTTCCTGAA. As protein: CASSPGGGVPE. The full CDR3 is CASSPGGGVPEAFF.

This clone has a handful of counts. The read ends 3 residues early relative to the CDR3; the germline J gene fills the gap. The identical CDR3 is also encoded by other nucleotide sequences in the sample. This chain joins TRBV2 and TRBJ1-6; D call uncertain. CDR1 is SNHLY and CDR2 is FYNNEI in the germline V gene. The CDR3 loop spans 15 amino acids. The ends were cut back, 2 bases at V and 6 bases at J, with 11 bases in the middle. The DNA read from the CDR3 is TGTGCCAGCAGTGAATCTGAAGGGTTTAATTCACCC. Translated, it gives CASSESEGFNSP. The complete CDR3 sequence is CASSESEGFNSPLHF.

Worth noting for this clone: The read ends 3 residues shy of where the CDR3 ends; the end is completed using the germline J gene. This rearrangement joins TRBV6-1 to TRBJ2-3; 8 bases are shared with TRBD2. The CDR3 is made up of 15 amino acids. V shed 4 bases and J 3 bases; nucleotides not matched to a gene: 6. The germline V gene has CDR1 MNHNS and CDR2 SASEGT. The sequenced part of the CDR3 DNA is TGTGCCAGCAGTGCGTTCGGGGGGGAGACAGATACG. Protein sequence: CASSAFGGETDT. The whole CDR3 sequence is CASSAFGGETDTQYF.